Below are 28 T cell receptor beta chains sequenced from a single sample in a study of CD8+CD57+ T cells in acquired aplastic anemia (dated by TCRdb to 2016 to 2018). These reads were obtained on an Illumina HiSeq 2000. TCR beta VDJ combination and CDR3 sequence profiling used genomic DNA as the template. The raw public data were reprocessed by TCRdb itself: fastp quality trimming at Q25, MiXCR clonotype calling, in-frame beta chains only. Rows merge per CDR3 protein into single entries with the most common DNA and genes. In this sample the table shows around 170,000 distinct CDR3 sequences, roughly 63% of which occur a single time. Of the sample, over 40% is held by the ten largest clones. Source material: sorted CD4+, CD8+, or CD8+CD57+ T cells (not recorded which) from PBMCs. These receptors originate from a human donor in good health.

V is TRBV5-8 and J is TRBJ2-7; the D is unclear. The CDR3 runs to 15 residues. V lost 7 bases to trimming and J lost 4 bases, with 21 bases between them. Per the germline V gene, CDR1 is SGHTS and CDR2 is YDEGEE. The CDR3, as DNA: TGTGCCAGCGGGCGCTATCTAGTAAGTGGGTACGAGCAGTACTTC. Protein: CASGRYLVSGYEQYF.

The CDR3: CSARDTGGNGEKLFF. CDR3 sequence (DNA): TGCAGTGCTAGAGATACAGGGGGCAATGGGGAAAAACTGTTTTTT. The chain recombines TRBV20-1 with TRBJ1-4; TRBD1 matches 9 bases. Trimming cost V 0 bases and J 8 bases; bases outside gene matches: 7. Germline V gene lookup returns CDR1 DFQATT and CDR2 SNEGSKA (reference sequence). The CDR3 loop spans 15 amino acids.

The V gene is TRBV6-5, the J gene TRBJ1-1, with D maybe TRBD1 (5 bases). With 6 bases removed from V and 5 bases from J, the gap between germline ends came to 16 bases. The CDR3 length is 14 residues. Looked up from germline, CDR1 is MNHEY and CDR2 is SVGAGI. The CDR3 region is CASSLTRDSTEAFF. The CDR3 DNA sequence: TGTGCCAGCAGCCTGACCCGGGACTCAACTGAAGCTTTCTTT.

CDR3 in amino acids: CASSTGLAGTVEQYF. For the CDR3, the DNA is TGTGCCAGTAGTACAGGACTAGCGGGAACAGTCGAGCAGTACTTC. V gene TRBV19 combines with J gene TRBJ2-7; TRBD2 agrees at 12 bases. Germline CDR1 and CDR2: LNHDA and SQIVND (reference sequence). The CDR3 covers 15 residues. V was clipped by 4 bases and J by 6 bases; unmatched bases: 7.

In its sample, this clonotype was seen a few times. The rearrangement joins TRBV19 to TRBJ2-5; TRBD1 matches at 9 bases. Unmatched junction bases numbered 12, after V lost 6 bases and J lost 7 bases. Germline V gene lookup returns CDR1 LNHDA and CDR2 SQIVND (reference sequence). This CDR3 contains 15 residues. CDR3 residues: CASRSGQGTGGTQYF. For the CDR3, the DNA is TGTGCCAGTAGAAGCGGACAGGGGACGGGCGGGACCCAGTACTTC.

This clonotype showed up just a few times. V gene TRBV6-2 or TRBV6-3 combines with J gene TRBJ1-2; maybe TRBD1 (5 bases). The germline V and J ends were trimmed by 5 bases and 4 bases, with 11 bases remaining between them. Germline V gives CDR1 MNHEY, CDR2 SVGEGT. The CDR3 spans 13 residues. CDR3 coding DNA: TGTGCCAGCAGTCCCGGGGCTGCCTATGGCTACACCTTC. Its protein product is CASSPGAAYGYTF.

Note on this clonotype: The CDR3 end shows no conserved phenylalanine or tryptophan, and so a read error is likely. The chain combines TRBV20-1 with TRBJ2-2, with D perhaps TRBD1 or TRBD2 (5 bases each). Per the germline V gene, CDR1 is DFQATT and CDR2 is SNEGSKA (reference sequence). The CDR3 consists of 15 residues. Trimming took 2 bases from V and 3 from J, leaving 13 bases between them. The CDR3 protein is CSARKGPSDTGELFS. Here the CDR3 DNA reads TGCAGTGCTAGAAAGGGACCCTCCGACACCGGGGAGCTGTTTTCT.

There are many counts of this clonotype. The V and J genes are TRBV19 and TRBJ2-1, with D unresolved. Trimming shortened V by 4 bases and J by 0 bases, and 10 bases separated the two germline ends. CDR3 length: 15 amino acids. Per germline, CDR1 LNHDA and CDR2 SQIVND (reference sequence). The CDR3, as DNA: TGTGCCAGTAGTAGAAGCGTTAGCTCCTACAATGAGCAGTTCTTC. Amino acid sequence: CASSRSVSSYNEQFF.

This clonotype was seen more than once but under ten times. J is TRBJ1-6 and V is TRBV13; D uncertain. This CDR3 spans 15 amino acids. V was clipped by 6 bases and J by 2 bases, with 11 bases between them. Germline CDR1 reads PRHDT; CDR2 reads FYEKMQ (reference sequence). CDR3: CASRIKGAYNSPLHF. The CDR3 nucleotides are TGTGCCAGCAGGATAAAGGGCGCCTATAATTCACCCCTCCACTTT.

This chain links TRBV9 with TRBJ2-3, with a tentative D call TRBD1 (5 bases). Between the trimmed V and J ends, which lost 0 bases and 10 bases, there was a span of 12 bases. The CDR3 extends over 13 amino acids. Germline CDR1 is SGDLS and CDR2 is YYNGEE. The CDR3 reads CASSVVGQGAQYF. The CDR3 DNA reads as TGTGCCAGCAGCGTAGTGGGCCAAGGGGCGCAGTATTTT.

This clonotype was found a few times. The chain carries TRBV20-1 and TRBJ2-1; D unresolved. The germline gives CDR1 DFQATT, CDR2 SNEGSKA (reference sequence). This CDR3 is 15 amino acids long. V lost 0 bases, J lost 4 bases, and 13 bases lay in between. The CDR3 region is CSARDNYEAYNEQFF. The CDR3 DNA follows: TGCAGTGCTAGAGATAACTACGAAGCTTACAATGAGCAGTTCTTC.

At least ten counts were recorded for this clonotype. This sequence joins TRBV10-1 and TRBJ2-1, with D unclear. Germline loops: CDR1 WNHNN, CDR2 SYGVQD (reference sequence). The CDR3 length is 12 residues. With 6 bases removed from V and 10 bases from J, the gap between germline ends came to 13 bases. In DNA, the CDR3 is TGCGCCAGCAGAGGTCCCGCCAGGGAGCAGTTCTTC. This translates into CASRGPAREQFF.

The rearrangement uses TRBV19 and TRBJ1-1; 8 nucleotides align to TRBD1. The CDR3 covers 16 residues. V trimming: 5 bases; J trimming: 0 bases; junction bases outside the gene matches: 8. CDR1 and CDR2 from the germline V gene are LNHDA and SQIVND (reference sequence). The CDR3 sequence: CASSLRQGLLNTEAFF. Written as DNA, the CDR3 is TGTGCCAGTAGTCTACGACAGGGGCTACTGAACACTGAAGCTTTCTTT. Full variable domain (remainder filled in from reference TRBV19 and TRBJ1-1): DGGITQSPKYLFRKEGQNVTLSCEQNLNHDAMYWYRQDPGQGLRLIYYSQIVNDFQKGDIAEGYSVSREKKESFPLTVTSAQKNPTAFYLCASSLRQGLLNTEAFFGQGTRLTVV.

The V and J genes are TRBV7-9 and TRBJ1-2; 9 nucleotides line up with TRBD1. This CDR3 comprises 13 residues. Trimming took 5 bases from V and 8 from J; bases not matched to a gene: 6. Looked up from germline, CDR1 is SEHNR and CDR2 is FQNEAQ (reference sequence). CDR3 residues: CASSRDREDGYTF. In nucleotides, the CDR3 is TGTGCCAGCAGCCGGGACAGGGAGGACGGCTACACCTTC.

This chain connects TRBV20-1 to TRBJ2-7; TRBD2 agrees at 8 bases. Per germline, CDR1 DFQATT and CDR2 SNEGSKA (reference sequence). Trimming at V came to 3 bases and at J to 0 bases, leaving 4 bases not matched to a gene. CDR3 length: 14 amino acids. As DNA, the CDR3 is TGCAGTGCTAGCGGGAGGGAGGGCTCCTACGAGCAGTACTTC. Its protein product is CSASGREGSYEQYF.

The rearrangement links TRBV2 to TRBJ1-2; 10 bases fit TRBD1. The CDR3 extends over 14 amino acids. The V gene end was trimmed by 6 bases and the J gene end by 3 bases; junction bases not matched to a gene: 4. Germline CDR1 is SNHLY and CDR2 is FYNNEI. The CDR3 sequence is CASRTGGRDYGYTF. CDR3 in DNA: TGTGCCAGCAGGACAGGGGGCCGCGACTATGGCTACACCTTC.

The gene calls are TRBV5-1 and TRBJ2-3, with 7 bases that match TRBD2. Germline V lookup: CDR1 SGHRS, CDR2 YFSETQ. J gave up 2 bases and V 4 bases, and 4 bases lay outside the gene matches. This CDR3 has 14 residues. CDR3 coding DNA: TGCGCCAGCAGCCCCGGGACTAACACAGATACGCAGTATTTT. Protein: CASSPGTNTDTQYF.

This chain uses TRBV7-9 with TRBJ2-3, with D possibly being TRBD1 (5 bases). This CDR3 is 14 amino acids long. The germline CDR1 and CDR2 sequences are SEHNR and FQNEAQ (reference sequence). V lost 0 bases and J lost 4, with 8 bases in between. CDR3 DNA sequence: TGTGCCAGCAGCTTAGCGCAGGGTGCAGATACGCAGTATTTT. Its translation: CASSLAQGADTQYF.

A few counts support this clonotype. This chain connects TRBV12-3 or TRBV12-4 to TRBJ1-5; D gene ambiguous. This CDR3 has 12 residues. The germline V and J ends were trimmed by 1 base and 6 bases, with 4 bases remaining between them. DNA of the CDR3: TGTGCCAGCAGTTTAGACCTTCAGCCCCAGCATTTT. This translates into CASSLDLQPQHF.

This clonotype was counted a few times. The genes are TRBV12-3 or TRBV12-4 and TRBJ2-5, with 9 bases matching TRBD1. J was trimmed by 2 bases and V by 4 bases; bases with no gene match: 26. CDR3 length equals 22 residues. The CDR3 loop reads CASSSTTGGLRREFVYQETQYF. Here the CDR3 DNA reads TGTGCCAGCAGTTCCACCACAGGGGGCTTGAGGCGGGAGTTTGTTTATCAAGAGACCCAGTACTTC.

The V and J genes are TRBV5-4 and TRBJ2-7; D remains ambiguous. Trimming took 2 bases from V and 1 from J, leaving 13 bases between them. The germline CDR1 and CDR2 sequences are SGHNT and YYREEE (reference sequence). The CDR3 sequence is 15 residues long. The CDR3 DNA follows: TGTGCCAGCAGCTTAGAGGCTGCGGATTCCTACGAGCAGTACTTC. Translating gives CASSLEAADSYEQYF. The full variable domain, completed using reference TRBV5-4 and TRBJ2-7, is ETGVTQSPTHLIKTRGQQVTLRCSSQSGHNTVSWYQQALGQGPQFIFQYYREEENGRGNFPPRFSGLQFPNYSSELNVNALELDDSALYLCASSLEAADSYEQYFGPGTRLTVT.

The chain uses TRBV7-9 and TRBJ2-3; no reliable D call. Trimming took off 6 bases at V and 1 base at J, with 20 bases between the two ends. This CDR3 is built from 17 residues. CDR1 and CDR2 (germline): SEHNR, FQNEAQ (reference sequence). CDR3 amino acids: CASSDKGALKGTDTQYF. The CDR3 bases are TGTGCCAGCAGTGACAAGGGCGCCCTGAAAGGCACAGATACGCAGTATTTT. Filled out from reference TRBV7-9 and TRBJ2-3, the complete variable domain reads DTGVSQNPRHKITKRGQNVTFRCDPISEHNRLYWYRQTLGQGPEFLTYFQNEAQLEKSRLLSDRFSAERPKGSFSTLEIQRTEQGDSAMYLCASSDKGALKGTDTQYFGPGTRLTVL.

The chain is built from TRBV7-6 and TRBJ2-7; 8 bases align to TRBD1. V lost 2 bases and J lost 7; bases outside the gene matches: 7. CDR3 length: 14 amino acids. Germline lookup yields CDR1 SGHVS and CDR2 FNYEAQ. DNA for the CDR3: TGTGCCAGCAGCTTACTTCAGGGGGCCGGTGAGCAGTACTTC. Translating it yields CASSLLQGAGEQYF.

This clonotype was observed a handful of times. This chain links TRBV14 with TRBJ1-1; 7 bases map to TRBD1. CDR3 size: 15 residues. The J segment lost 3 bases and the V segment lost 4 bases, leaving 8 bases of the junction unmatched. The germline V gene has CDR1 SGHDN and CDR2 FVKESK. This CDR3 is CASSPRQGWDTEAFF. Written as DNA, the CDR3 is TGTGCCAGCAGCCCCCGACAGGGATGGGACACTGAAGCTTTCTTT.

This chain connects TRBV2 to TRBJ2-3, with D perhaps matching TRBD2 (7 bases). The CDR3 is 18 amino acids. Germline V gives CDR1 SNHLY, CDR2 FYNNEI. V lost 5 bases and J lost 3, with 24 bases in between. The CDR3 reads CASSKGERGGWETDTQYF. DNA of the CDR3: TGTGCCAGCAGTAAGGGGGAGCGGGGCGGTTGGGAGACAGATACGCAGTATTTT. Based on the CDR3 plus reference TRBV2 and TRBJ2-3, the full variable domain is EPEVTQTPSHQVTQMGQEVILRCVPISNHLYFYWYRQILGQKVEFLVSFYNNEISEKSEIFDDQFSVERPDGSNFTLKIRSTKLEDSAMYFCASSKGERGGWETDTQYFGPGTRLTVL.

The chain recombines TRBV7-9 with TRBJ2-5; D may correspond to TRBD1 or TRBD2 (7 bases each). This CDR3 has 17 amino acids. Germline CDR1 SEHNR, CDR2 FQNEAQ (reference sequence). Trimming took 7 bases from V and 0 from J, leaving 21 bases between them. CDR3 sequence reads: CASTQAGAGGYQETQYF. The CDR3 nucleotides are TGTGCCAGCACCCAGGCGGGGGCAGGGGGGTACCAAGAGACCCAGTACTTC.

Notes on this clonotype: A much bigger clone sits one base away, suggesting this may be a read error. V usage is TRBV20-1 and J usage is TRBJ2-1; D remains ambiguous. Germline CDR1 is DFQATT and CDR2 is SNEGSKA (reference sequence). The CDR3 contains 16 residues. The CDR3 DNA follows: TGCAGTGCTGGCCCTAGAGGTTTCACCTCCTACAGTGAGCAGTTCTTC. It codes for CSAGPRGFTSYSEQFF.

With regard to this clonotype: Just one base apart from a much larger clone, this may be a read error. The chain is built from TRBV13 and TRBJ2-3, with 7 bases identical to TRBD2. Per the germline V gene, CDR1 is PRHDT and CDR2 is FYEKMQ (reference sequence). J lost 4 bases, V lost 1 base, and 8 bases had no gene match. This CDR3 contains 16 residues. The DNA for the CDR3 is TGTGCCAGCAGCTTAGCCGGGGACTACAGCGCAGATACGCAGTATTTT. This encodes CASSLAGDYSADTQYF.